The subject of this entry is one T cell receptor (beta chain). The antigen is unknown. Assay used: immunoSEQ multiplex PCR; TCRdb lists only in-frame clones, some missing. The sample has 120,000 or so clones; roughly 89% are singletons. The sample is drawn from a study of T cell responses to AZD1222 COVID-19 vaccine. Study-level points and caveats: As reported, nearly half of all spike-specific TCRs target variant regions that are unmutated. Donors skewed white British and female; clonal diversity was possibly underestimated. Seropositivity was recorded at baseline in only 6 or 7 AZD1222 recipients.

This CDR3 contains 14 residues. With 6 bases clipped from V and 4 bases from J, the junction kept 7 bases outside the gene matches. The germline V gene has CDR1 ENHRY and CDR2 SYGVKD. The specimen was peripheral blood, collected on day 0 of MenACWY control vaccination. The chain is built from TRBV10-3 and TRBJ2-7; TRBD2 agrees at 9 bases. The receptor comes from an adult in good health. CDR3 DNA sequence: TGTGCCATCAGCCAGCGGGAGGTGGGGTACGAGCAGTACTTC. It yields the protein CAISQREVGYEQYF.